This T cell receptor (beta chain) originates from a study of CD8+ T cells in alopecia areata. The ends were cut back, 6 bases at V and 9 bases at J, with 12 bases in the middle. Germline values: CDR1 PRHDT, CDR2 FYEKMQ (reference sequence). This CDR3 has 12 residues. Extracted RNA was reverse transcribed, and the resulting cDNA served as sequencing template. Assay used: immunoSEQ multiplex PCR; TCRdb lists only in-frame clones, some missing. In the table there are some 180,000 clones, approximately 49% of which are singletons. Described treatment: oral pan-JAK inhibitor, 5-10 mg twice daily. This receptor was identified in a human donor with alopecia areata. This chain connects TRBV13 to TRBJ2-1; no clear D gene. The sequencing used CD8+ T cells sorted from blood, collected between weeks 51 and 52, from a patient treated with tofacitinib. DNA of the CDR3: TGTGCCAGCAGGCCTACATGGGGTGAGCAGTTCTTC. Translation gives CASRPTWGEQFF.